This TCR beta chain was documented in a study of cytomegalovirus exposure and HLA in healthy donors. 60 Vbeta and 13 Jbeta primers were used in PCR. Data came from immunoSEQ multiplex PCR; TCRdb stores just in-frame clones and leaves some out. Among tens of thousands of clones listed, about 87% were seen once. Healthy bone marrow donors made up the cohort. In nominal health when sampled, donors likely had unrecorded immune exposures nonetheless. Remarks on this clone: The antigen is undetermined.

Points from the study as a whole: Later analysis identified a missense DCLRE1C variant that was linked to TCR beta V- and J-gene trimming.

The source of this sequence is a boy younger than 18 in good health and CMV-seronegative. Source material: PBMCs.

Here the CDR3 DNA reads TGTGCCGCCCAAGGGGTGGGGTGGAACGGGGAGCTGTTTTTT. Translating it yields CAAQGVGWNGELFF. This rearrangement joins TRBV6-6 to TRBJ2-2; perhaps TRBD1 as D (5 bases). Trimming cost V 11 bases and J 7 bases, with 20 bases left between them. The germline gives CDR1 MNHNY, CDR2 SVGAGI (reference sequence). This CDR3 spans 14 amino acids.